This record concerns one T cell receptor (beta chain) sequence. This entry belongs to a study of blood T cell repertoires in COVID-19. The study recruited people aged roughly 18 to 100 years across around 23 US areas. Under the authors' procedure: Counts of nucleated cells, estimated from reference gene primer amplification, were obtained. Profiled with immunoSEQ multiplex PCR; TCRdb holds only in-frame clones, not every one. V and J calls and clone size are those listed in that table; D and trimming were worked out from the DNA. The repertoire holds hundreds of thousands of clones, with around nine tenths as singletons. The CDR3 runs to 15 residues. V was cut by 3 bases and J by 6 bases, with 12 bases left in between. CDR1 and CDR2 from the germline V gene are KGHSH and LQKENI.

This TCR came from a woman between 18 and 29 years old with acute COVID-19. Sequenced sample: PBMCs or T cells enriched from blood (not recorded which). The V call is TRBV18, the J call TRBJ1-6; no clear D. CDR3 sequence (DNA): TGTGCCAGCTCACCCCCCGGGATTACTAATTCACCCCTCCACTTT. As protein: CASSPPGITNSPLHF.